The table lists the clone carrying this T cell receptor beta chain with many counts. TCRdb keeps only in-frame clones here, not all; method: immunoSEQ multiplex PCR. The table has approximately 100,000 clones, approximately 85% seen once. The CDR3 is made up of 19 amino acids. The V gene end was trimmed by 2 bases and the J gene end by 0 bases; junction bases not matched to a gene: 5. Germline CDR1 SGHTA, CDR2 FQGTGA. This sample was taken from a study of PD-L1 blockade in urothelial cancer. The sequence came from a man in his fifties or sixties with urothelial cancer. The V gene is TRBV7-3, the J gene TRBJ2-2; TRBD2 agrees at 14 bases. The material sequenced was PBMCs, taken around atezolizumab (anti-PD-L1) treatment. This CDR3 is CASSLYGLAGGTNTGELFF. The DNA for the CDR3 is TGTGCCAGCAGCTTATATGGACTAGCGGGAGGAACGAACACCGGGGAGCTGTTTTTT.